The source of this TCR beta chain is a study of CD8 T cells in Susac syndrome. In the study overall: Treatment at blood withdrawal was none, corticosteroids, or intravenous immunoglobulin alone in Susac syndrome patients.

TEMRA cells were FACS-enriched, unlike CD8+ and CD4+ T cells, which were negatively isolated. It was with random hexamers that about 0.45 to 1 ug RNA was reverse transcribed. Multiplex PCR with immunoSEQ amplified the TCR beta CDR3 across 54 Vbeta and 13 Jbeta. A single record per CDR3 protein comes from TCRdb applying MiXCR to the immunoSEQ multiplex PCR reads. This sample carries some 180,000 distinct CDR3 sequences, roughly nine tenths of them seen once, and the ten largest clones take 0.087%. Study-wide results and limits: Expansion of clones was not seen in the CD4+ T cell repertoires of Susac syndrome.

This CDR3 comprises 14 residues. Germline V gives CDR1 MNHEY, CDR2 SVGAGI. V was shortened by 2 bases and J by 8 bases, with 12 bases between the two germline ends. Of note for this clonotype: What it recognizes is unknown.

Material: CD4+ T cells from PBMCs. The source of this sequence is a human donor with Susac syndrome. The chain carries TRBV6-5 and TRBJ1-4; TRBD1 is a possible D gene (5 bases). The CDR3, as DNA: TGTGCCAGCAGTTACGGCAGGGTAGGGGAAAAACTGTTTTTT. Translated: CASSYGRVGEKLFF.